Described below is a single T cell receptor beta chain sequence and its context. This entry is derived from a study of blood T cell repertoires in COVID-19. Overall study context: Sample material is recorded as cDNA or gDNA derived from T cells, B-cell-depleted T cells, or PBMCs.

Participants spanned ages about 18 to 100 years and resided in about two dozen US areas. In assigning cohorts, the study relied on participant-reported clinical history. Per germline, CDR1 SGHNT and CDR2 YYREEE (reference sequence). This CDR3 region has 15 residues. Trimming removed 4 bases at V and 6 bases at J, with 14 bases between. This table comes from immunoSEQ multiplex PCR, and its TCRdb copy is limited to in-frame clones, with some not included. The sample shows some 140,000 clones, roughly 80% of them seen only once. The sample was PBMCs or T cells enriched from blood (not recorded which). This clonotype originated in a man aged 40-49 years with acute COVID-19. The gene calls are TRBV5-4 and TRBJ1-6; no clear D. CDR3 sequence reads: CASSPATPVNSPLHF. The CDR3 bases are TGTGCCAGCAGCCCCGCGACACCAGTTAATTCACCCCTCCACTTT.